The 30 T cell receptor beta chains below all came from one sample that was sequenced in a study of blood T cells in healthy people across ages. The use of a sample-barcoded 5' primer and a J-beta primer mix characterized a second PCR of roughly 6 to 11 cycles. TCRdb re-called the 5' RACE reads with MiXCR, one entry per CDR3 protein. The sample consists of 650,000 to 1,000,000 distinct CDR3 sequences, roughly 35% of them appearing once. The sample comprised blood. These receptors all stem from a man younger than 35 in good health.

This clonotype was counted many times. The rearrangement links TRBV12-3 or TRBV12-4 to TRBJ1-5; the D gene is possibly TRBD1 (5 bases). This CDR3 has 13 amino acids. The V and J ends lost 5 bases and 6 bases respectively, with 11 bases between them. CDR3 residues: CASSLSQGQPQHF. The CDR3 DNA is TGTGCCAGCAGTCTCAGTCAGGGTCAGCCCCAGCATTTT.

This clonotype was detected ten times or more. The DNA of the CDR3 is TGCGCCAGCAGCTTCGCAGGCCCGACTGCAACTAATGAAAAACTGTTTTTT. Translated: CASSFAGPTATNEKLFF. This chain links TRBV5-1 with TRBJ1-4; no clear D gene. Trimming removed 2 bases from V and 0 bases from J, with 14 bases in between. CDR1 is SGHRS, CDR2 YFSETQ, per germline. The CDR3 is 17 amino acids. The whole variable domain, filled in from reference TRBV5-1 and TRBJ1-4, reads KAGVTQTPRYLIKTRGQQVTLSCSPISGHRSVSWYQQTPGQGLQFLFEYFSETQRNKGNFPGRFSGRQFSNSRSEMNVSTLELGDSALYLCASSFAGPTATNEKLFFGSGTQLSVL.

Comments on this clonotype: One end of the junction varies from germline; a read error may be responsible. The chain couples TRBV20-1 to TRBJ2-4; TRBD2 matches 8 bases. The DNA end is more similar to TRBJ2-5, so the J call may be wrong. This CDR3 has 17 residues. In germline, CDR1 is DFQATT, CDR2 SNEGSKA (reference sequence). The CDR3 DNA sequence: TGCAGCGCTAGAGTCGGGAGGGCCACCTTTAGGAAAGAGACCCAGTACTTC. It specifies CSARVGRATFRKETQYF.

This clonotype has just a few counts. The chain carries TRBV20-1 and TRBJ2-5, with 10 bases lining up with TRBD1. The CDR3 totals 17 residues. The trim removed 0 bases at V and 11 bases at J, leaving 18 bases unmatched. Per the germline V gene, CDR1 is DFQATT and CDR2 is SNEGSKA (reference sequence). Written as DNA, the CDR3 is TGCAGTGCTAGAGATCTTAGAAGGGGACAGGGGTCGGGTGAGCAGTACTTC. This gives the protein CSARDLRRGQGSGEQYF.

This clonotype was detected ten times or more. The J gene is TRBJ2-3, the V gene TRBV20-1, with 9 bases that match TRBD2. Germline trimming cut 6 bases from V and 4 bases from J; bases unmatched to any gene: 11. The CDR3 is made up of 15 amino acids. The germline CDR1 and CDR2 sequences are DFQATT and SNEGSKA (reference sequence). The CDR3 nucleotides read TGCAGTGCCAACCCGGGACTAGCATTCCCAGATACGCAGTATTTT. Protein product: CSANPGLAFPDTQYF.

J is TRBJ2-7 and V is TRBV12-3 or TRBV12-4; possibly TRBD2 for D (5 bases). The CDR3 totals 15 residues. V lost 0 bases to trimming and J lost 7 bases, with 16 bases between them. In DNA form, the CDR3 reads TGTGCCAGCAGTTTAGCGCCGGCCCGGGGTAGGGAGCAGTACTTC. Translation: CASSLAPARGREQYF.

The chain carries TRBV7-2 and TRBJ1-2; no reliable D call. There are 15 residues in the CDR3. Trimming shortened V by 1 base and J by 7 bases, and 16 bases separated the two germline ends. Per germline, CDR1 SGHTA and CDR2 FQGNSA. The DNA of the CDR3 is TGTGCCAGCAGCTTAGGATTAGACAAGGCCGGTGGCTACACCTTC. Translated: CASSLGLDKAGGYTF. The variable domain in full, completed from reference TRBV7-2 and TRBJ1-2, reads GAGVSQSPSNKVTEKGKDVELRCDPISGHTALYWYRQSLGQGLEFLIYFQGNSAPDKSGLPSDRFSAERTGGSVSTLTIQRTQQEDSAVYLCASSLGLDKAGGYTFGSGTRLTVV.

This chain links TRBV12-3 or TRBV12-4 with TRBJ2-1, with 8 bases that match TRBD1. J gave up 10 bases and V 6 bases, and 5 bases lay outside the gene matches. The CDR3 spans 12 residues. CDR3 region: CASSQGAREQFF. The CDR3 DNA follows: TGTGCCAGCAGCCAGGGGGCGAGAGAGCAGTTCTTC.

This clonotype was seen a few times. V and J are TRBV6-2 or TRBV6-3 and TRBJ2-7, with 9 bases fitting TRBD2. Germline V gene sequence: CDR1 MNHEY, CDR2 SVGEGT. The CDR3 spans 15 residues. The V segment lost 6 bases and the J segment 7 bases; nucleotides outside the gene matches: 13. CDR3 residues: CASRIGLAPRNEQYF. CDR3 bases: TGTGCCAGCAGAATCGGACTAGCGCCGCGCAATGAGCAGTACTTC.

At least ten counts were recorded for this clonotype. The rearrangement uses TRBV29-1 and TRBJ2-1; no clear D gene. CDR1 SQVTM and CDR2 ANQGSEA come from the germline V gene. The CDR3 is 12 residues long. Trimming took 0 bases from V and 6 from J, leaving 6 bases between them. The CDR3 spells CSVEEVGNEQFF. CDR3 nucleotide sequence: TGCAGCGTTGAAGAGGTGGGCAATGAGCAGTTCTTC.

This clonotype was recorded only once. Since a much larger clone is just one base distant, this may be a read error. The chain uses TRBV7-2 and TRBJ2-1, with D possibly TRBD2 on 5 matching bases. Germline V CDR1 and CDR2: SGHTA, FQGNSA. This CDR3 has 17 residues. Trimming stripped 7 bases from V and 2 bases from J, with 21 bases between. In nucleotides, the CDR3 is TGTGCCAGCAACTTCTGGGGTGAGAGCGGTACCTACAATGAGCAGTTCTTC. It specifies CASNFWGESGTYNEQFF.

In the case of this clonotype: This could be a read error, since a much larger clone is one nucleotide away. The rearrangement uses TRBV5-1 and TRBJ2-4, with D uncertain. The J call may be mistaken, given a closer DNA end match to TRBJ2-7. Germline V lookup: CDR1 SGHRS, CDR2 YFSETQ. The CDR3 spans 13 residues. The CDR3 bases are TGCGCCAGCAGCTTGCCGTACAGTGACGAGCAGTACTTC. It translates to CASSLPYSDEQYF.

The chain recombines TRBV11-2 with TRBJ1-2; TRBD1 agrees at 9 bases. With V trimmed by 1 base and J by 10 bases, 1 base remained unmatched. The germline gives CDR1 SGHAT, CDR2 FQNNGV. The CDR3 consists of 12 residues. CDR3 sequence: CASSLGDRDYTF. CDR3 coding DNA: TGTGCCAGCAGCTTAGGGGACAGGGACTACACCTTC. Full variable domain (rest looked up from reference TRBV11-2 and TRBJ1-2): EAGVAQSPRYKIIEKRQSVAFWCNPISGHATLYWYQQILGQGPKLLIQFQNNGVVDDSQLPKDRFSAERLKGVDSTLKIQPAKLEDSAVYLCASSLGDRDYTFGSGTRLTVV.

V gene TRBV28 combines with J gene TRBJ1-6; possible D gene TRBD1, 5 bases. The V end was cut by 3 bases, the J end by 7 bases, with 16 bases between. The CDR3 consists of 16 residues. Germline V gives CDR1 MDHEN, CDR2 SYDVKM. For the CDR3, the DNA is TGTGCCAGCAGTTTTCCCGGGACTTCAGGGAATTCACCCCTCCACTTT. This codes for CASSFPGTSGNSPLHF.

This clonotype was counted at least ten times. The rearrangement joins TRBV27 to TRBJ2-7; 7 bases are shared with TRBD2. CDR1 and CDR2 (germline): MNHEY, SMNVEV (reference sequence). V shed 3 bases and J 5 bases; nucleotides not matched to a gene: 10. This CDR3 spans 15 amino acids. For the CDR3, the DNA is TGTGCCAGCAGTTTTGGGAGGGGTCGTAGGGACGAGCAGTACTTC. Translation: CASSFGRGRRDEQYF.

J is TRBJ1-6 and V is TRBV7-2, with D possibly matching TRBD1 (5 bases). Germline-derived CDR1 and CDR2 are SGHTA and FQGNSA. V lost 1 base to trimming and J lost 7 bases, with 20 bases between them. The CDR3 is made up of 18 amino acids. The CDR3 sequence: CASSLGLGKGLWNSPLHF. The CDR3 region has the DNA TGTGCCAGCAGCTTAGGGTTGGGAAAGGGGTTGTGGAATTCACCCCTCCACTTT.

The chain recombines TRBV20-1 with TRBJ2-3; 10 nucleotides line up with TRBD2. Germline V lookup: CDR1 DFQATT, CDR2 SNEGSKA (reference sequence). Trimming cost V 7 bases and J 2 bases; bases outside gene matches: 6. The CDR3 extends over 14 amino acids. CDR3 sequence: CSVGTSAITDTQYF. The CDR3 bases are TGCAGTGTTGGGACTAGCGCGATCACAGATACGCAGTATTTT.

This clonotype has just a few counts. V is TRBV12-3 or TRBV12-4 and J is TRBJ1-1; D might be TRBD1 (6 bases). CDR3 length equals 16 residues. V lost 3 bases to trimming and J lost 1 base, with 15 bases between them. For the CDR3, the DNA is TGTGCCAGCAGTTTTAGGGGGGGAGGGCCGAACACTGAAGCTTTCTTT. Its translation is CASSFRGGGPNTEAFF.

This clonotype was detected ten times or more. V usage is TRBV12-3 or TRBV12-4 and J usage is TRBJ2-3; the match to TRBD2 covers 14 bases. The CDR3 has 17 residues. J gave up 0 bases and V 5 bases, and 4 bases lay outside the gene matches. The CDR3 DNA reads TGTGCCAGCAGTCCAGGGACTAGCGGGGGCAGCACAGATACGCAGTATTTT. Translating it yields CASSPGTSGGSTDTQYF.

The chain carries TRBV5-6 and TRBJ2-5; D might be TRBD1 (6 bases). The CDR3 totals 15 residues. Trimming removed 6 bases at V and 4 bases at J, with 19 bases between. Per germline, CDR1 SGHDT and CDR2 YYEEEE. The CDR3 region is CASTHRVLGGETQYF. The CDR3 nucleotides are TGTGCCAGCACCCACAGGGTGTTAGGGGGAGAGACCCAGTACTTC.

The chain couples TRBV9 to TRBJ1-2, with 9 positions matching TRBD1. Trimming at V came to 0 bases and at J to 5 bases, leaving 2 bases not matched to a gene. The CDR3 totals 14 residues. Germline CDR1 reads SGDLS; CDR2 reads YYNGEE. CDR3 in DNA: TGTGCCAGCAGCGTAGATGGGACAGGGTATGGCTACACCTTC. Amino acids: CASSVDGTGYGYTF.

This clonotype was observed a few times. It may be a read error: a sequence one base away is much more abundant. CDR3: CASSVPGQSNEQFF. The CDR3 DNA sequence: TGTGCCAGCAGCGTACCGGGACAGTCCAATGAGCAGTTCTTC. V gene TRBV7-9 combines with J gene TRBJ2-1, with TRBD1 matching over 7 bases. The ends lost 5 bases at V and 6 bases at J; junction bases unmatched: 7. Germline assignment: CDR1 SEHNR and CDR2 FQNEAQ (reference sequence). This CDR3 contains 14 residues.

A few counts support this clonotype. The chain links TRBV6-1 to TRBJ1-2; TRBD1 might be the D (6 bases). There are 16 residues in the CDR3. Per the germline V gene, CDR1 is MNHNS and CDR2 is SASEGT. Trimming took off 2 bases at V and 7 bases at J, with 20 bases between the two ends. This CDR3 is CASSENRAFPGGGYTF. The CDR3 DNA sequence: TGTGCCAGCAGTGAAAACAGGGCTTTCCCTGGTGGTGGCTACACCTTC.

In this sample, this clonotype turned up many times. V is TRBV4-3 and J is TRBJ2-1; tentatively, D is TRBD2 (5 bases). The V gene lost 0 bases and the J gene lost 14 bases, with 20 bases spanning the gap. CDR1 LGHNA and CDR2 YSLEER come from the germline V gene. The length of the CDR3 is 15 residues. The chain's CDR3 is CASSQDHLGVNQEFF. CDR3 nucleotides: TGCGCCAGCAGCCAAGATCATCTCGGGGTGAATCAGGAGTTCTTC.

This clonotype occurred once. V and J are TRBV4-1 and TRBJ1-1; D perhaps matches TRBD1 (5 bases). The CDR3 spans 15 residues. The V end lost 4 bases, the J end lost 4 bases, and 16 bases lay between the germline ends. CDR1 is MGHRA, CDR2 YSYEKL, per germline. The CDR3 DNA sequence: TGCGCCAGCAGCCGATATCCAGGGCCTCTCACTGAAGCTTTCTTT. It specifies CASSRYPGPLTEAFF.

V is TRBV7-2 and J is TRBJ1-6, with 11 bases lining up with TRBD1. CDR1 SGHTA and CDR2 FQGNSA come from the germline V gene. This CDR3 contains 17 residues. J lost 9 bases, V lost 3 bases, and 10 bases had no gene match. CDR3 in amino acids: CASSFRPGTGGVSPLHF. The CDR3 DNA sequence: TGTGCCAGCAGCTTCCGTCCCGGGACAGGGGGAGTTTCACCCCTCCACTTT.

This clonotype was recorded at least ten times. V is TRBV7-2 and J is TRBJ2-7, with a possible D match to TRBD2 (6 bases). This CDR3 region has 14 residues. With 3 bases removed from V and 3 bases from J, the gap between germline ends came to 12 bases. Germline CDR1 and CDR2: SGHTA and FQGNSA. This CDR3 reads CASSFDPAGYEQYF. The CDR3 nucleotides are TGTGCCAGCAGCTTTGACCCAGCGGGCTACGAGCAGTACTTC.

V and J are TRBV4-2 and TRBJ1-1; maybe TRBD1 (5 bases). CDR3 length: 14 residues. Looked up from germline, CDR1 is LGHNA and CDR2 is YNFKEQ. V lost 6 bases and J 6 bases, leaving 17 bases between the germline ends. The CDR3 nucleotides read TGTGCCAGCAGACACTCCACAGGCGGTCCTGAAGCTTTCTTT. It codes for CASRHSTGGPEAFF.

A note on this clonotype: At one boundary the junction diverges from the germline segment, which might be a read error. The chain employs TRBV6-2 or TRBV6-3 and TRBJ1-6; TRBD1 matches at 7 bases. Germline CDR1 is MNHEY and CDR2 is SVGEGT. CDR3 length equals 13 residues. The CDR3 protein is CASIGTANSPPHF. The CDR3 nucleotides read TGTGCCAGCATCGGGACAGCCAATTCACCCCCCCACTTT.

To note about this clonotype: One end of the junction is discordant with germline, which a read error may explain. This chain joins TRBV6-5 and TRBJ2-1; the D gene is possibly TRBD1 (6 bases). The CDR3 totals 13 residues. Germline-derived CDR1 and CDR2 are MNHEY and SVGAGI. CDR3 loop: CASSDSTGMKQFF. CDR3 DNA sequence: TGTGCCAGCAGTGACTCAACAGGGATGAAGCAGTTCTTC.